The 19 T cell receptor beta chains presented below share a single source sample, sequenced in a study of beta chain features in type 1 diabetes (dated by TCRdb to between 2017 and 2018). The library relied on the immunoSEQ multiplex PCR assay. All of the isolated RNA was reverse transcribed with the High Capacity cDNA Reverse Transcription Kit, so expressed TCRB transcripts were sequenced. TCRdb obtained this table from immuneACCESS and retained in-frame rearrangements with V and J assigned. These tables miss some clones; where compared with another copy, unresolved V genes account for less than half of the shortfall, and the remainder is unexplained. Present in this sample are over 100,000 clones, roughly 43% of which were seen just once. The top ten hold less than 0.08% of the sample. The sample consisted of stem cell memory CD4+ T cells from blood. What this sample's cell subset or site label stands for: stem cell-like memory CD4+ T cells. The receptors derive from a woman aged 18-30 years in good health.

This clone was recorded a few times. The gene calls are TRBV18 and TRBJ2-6, with TRBD2 matching 10 bases. Germline CDR1 is KGHSH and CDR2 is LQKENI. Trimming at V came to 5 bases and at J to 2 bases, leaving 9 bases not matched to a gene. This CDR3 spans 18 amino acids. CDR3 sequence reads: CASSTRTSGDAGANVLTF. CDR3 sequence (DNA): TGTGCCAGCTCAACCCGGACTAGCGGTGACGCTGGGGCCAACGTCCTGACTTTC. Variable domain in full (rest from reference TRBV18 and TRBJ2-6): NAGVMQNPRHLVRRRGQEARLRCSPMKGHSHVYWYRQLPEEGLKFMVYLQKENIIDESGMPKERFSAEFPKEGPSILRIQQVVRGDSAAYFCASSTRTSGDAGANVLTFGAGSRLTVL.

The chain uses TRBV4-2 and TRBJ2-2, with TRBD2 identical over 11 bases. From germline, CDR1 is LGHNA and CDR2 YNFKEQ. The CDR3 is 17 residues long. The junction had 1 base not matched to a gene; V was cut back by 1 base and J by 0 bases. CDR3 in amino acids: CASSQASGRTNTGELFF. CDR3 sequence (DNA): TGTGCCAGCAGCCAAGCTAGCGGGAGGACGAACACCGGGGAGCTGTTTTTT.

V gene TRBV6-6 combines with J gene TRBJ2-5; D is possibly TRBD2 (5 bases). There are 13 residues in the CDR3. V was shortened by 11 bases and J by 7 bases, with 20 bases between the two germline ends. In germline, CDR1 is MNHNY, CDR2 SVGAGI (reference sequence). CDR3 amino acids: CAGGPTGLGTQYF. The CDR3 DNA reads as TGTGCCGGAGGCCCGACTGGCTTGGGGACCCAGTACTTC.

V gene TRBV18 combines with J gene TRBJ2-1; 8 nucleotides agree with TRBD1. CDR1 KGHSH and CDR2 LQKENI come from the germline V gene. Germline trimming cut 5 bases from V and 4 bases from J; bases unmatched to any gene: 7. This CDR3 comprises 15 residues. The CDR3 nucleotides are TGTGCCAGCTCATCCGACAGGGGACAGTACAATGAGCAGTTCTTC. This translates into CASSSDRGQYNEQFF.

V gene TRBV7-2 combines with J gene TRBJ2-7; no firm D call. This CDR3 is 15 amino acids long. Looked up from germline, CDR1 is SGHTA and CDR2 is FQGNSA. With 2 bases removed from V and 3 bases from J, the gap between germline ends came to 14 bases. The CDR3 DNA reads as TGTGCCAGCAGCTTATGGTCGGCGACTCACTACGAGCAGTACTTC. It specifies CASSLWSATHYEQYF.

The chain combines TRBV5-1 with TRBJ2-7, with TRBD2 identical over 14 bases. The CDR3 runs 17 residues. In germline, CDR1 is SGHRS, CDR2 YFSETQ. V gave up 2 bases and J gave up 4 bases; unmatched junction bases: 8. The CDR3 here is CASSFGTSGSSNYEQYF. The CDR3 bases are TGCGCCAGCAGCTTTGGGACTAGCGGGAGCAGTAATTACGAGCAGTACTTC.

The chain employs TRBV15 and TRBJ1-3; 8 positions match TRBD1. Looked up from germline, CDR1 is LNHNV and CDR2 is YYDKDF (reference sequence). The CDR3 totals 17 residues. With V trimmed by 0 bases and J by 2 bases, 6 bases remained unmatched. CDR3 bases: TGTGCCACCAGCAGAGAGCGGACAGGGAGAGCTGGAAACACCATATATTTT. This gives the protein CATSRERTGRAGNTIYF.

This rearrangement joins TRBV14 to TRBJ2-3, with D unresolved. CDR1 is SGHDN and CDR2 is FVKESK in the germline V gene. V dropped 1 base and J dropped 10 bases, with 9 bases sitting between them. The CDR3 runs 12 residues. The CDR3 region has the DNA TGTGCCAGCAGCCAAGGAGAAGCGTCGCAGTATTTT. Residues: CASSQGEASQYF.

This clone was detected a few times. The chain employs TRBV18 and TRBJ2-7; 11 bases fit TRBD1. CDR1 and CDR2 (germline): KGHSH, LQKENI. The CDR3 is 17 amino acids. Trimming cost V 1 base and J 0 bases; bases outside gene matches: 5. The CDR3 nucleotides read TGTGCCAGCTCACCACAGGGACAGGGGGGAAGCTCCTACGAGCAGTACTTC. It encodes CASSPQGQGGSSYEQYF.

The chain combines TRBV5-1 with TRBJ2-3, with 14 bases aligning to TRBD2. V was clipped by 2 bases and J by 1 base; unmatched bases: 3. From germline, CDR1 is SGHRS and CDR2 YFSETQ. CDR3 length: 17 amino acids. The CDR3 region has the DNA TGCGCCAGCAGCTTCGGACTAGCGGGAGGAGGCACAGATACGCAGTATTTT. As protein: CASSFGLAGGGTDTQYF.

This chain links TRBV11-1 with TRBJ1-2, with D uncertain. The CDR3 contains 13 residues. Germline assignment: CDR1 SGHAT and CDR2 FQDESV (reference sequence). Trimming took off 6 bases at V and 4 bases at J, with 12 bases between the two ends. The DNA of the CDR3 is TGTGCCAGCAGTGCGGGTCACTTCTATGGCTACACCTTC. Amino acid sequence: CASSAGHFYGYTF.

This chain connects TRBV18 to TRBJ1-1, with D possibly TRBD1 on 5 matching bases. In germline, CDR1 is KGHSH, CDR2 LQKENI. The ends were cut back, 3 bases at V and 1 base at J, with 12 bases in the middle. The CDR3 loop spans 15 amino acids. CDR3 DNA sequence: TGTGCCAGCTCACCTTGGACAAACTGGAACACTGAAGCTTTCTTT. This gives the protein CASSPWTNWNTEAFF. Based on the CDR3 plus reference TRBV18 and TRBJ1-1, the full variable domain is NAGVMQNPRHLVRRRGQEARLRCSPMKGHSHVYWYRQLPEEGLKFMVYLQKENIIDESGMPKERFSAEFPKEGPSILRIQQVVRGDSAAYFCASSPWTNWNTEAFFGQGTRLTVV.

This clone has only a few counts. V and J are TRBV18 and TRBJ1-1; D is uncertain. The V end was cut by 1 base, the J end by 4 bases, with 10 bases between. Per germline, CDR1 KGHSH and CDR2 LQKENI. This CDR3 contains 14 residues. DNA for the CDR3: TGTGCCAGCTCACCACATTCAGAGGCCACTGAAGCTTTCTTT. This codes for CASSPHSEATEAFF.

This clone was seen a handful of times. J is TRBJ2-2 and V is TRBV29-1; D unresolved. The CDR3 totals 11 residues. In germline, CDR1 is SQVTM, CDR2 ANQGSEA. V dropped 8 bases and J dropped 3 bases, with 7 bases sitting between them. The chain's CDR3 is CSSRDTGELFF. CDR3 coding DNA: TGCAGCTCGCGCGACACCGGGGAGCTGTTTTTT.

This clone was seen only a few times. The chain is built from TRBV27 and TRBJ2-5; TRBD1 agrees at 10 bases. V shed 5 bases, J shed 4 bases, and the junction held 7 bases outside the gene matches. The length of the CDR3 is 15 residues. From germline, CDR1 is MNHEY and CDR2 SMNVEV (reference sequence). The CDR3 DNA sequence: TGTGCCAGCAGTCGAGCGGGACAGGGGACAGAGACCCAGTACTTC. This sequence encodes CASSRAGQGTETQYF.

The chain has TRBV29-1 and TRBJ2-1, with D possibly TRBD2 on 6 matching bases. Trimming cost V 7 bases and J 3 bases, with 25 bases left between them. The CDR3 is 17 amino acids. Germline CDR1 is SQVTM and CDR2 is ANQGSEA. CDR3 DNA sequence: TGCAGCGGATTGGGGGGTACACCGACACGAAACTACAATGAGCAGTTCTTC. Its translation: CSGLGGTPTRNYNEQFF.

The chain recombines TRBV2 with TRBJ2-2; 10 bases line up with TRBD1. This CDR3 region has 14 residues. J was trimmed by 6 bases and V by 7 bases; bases with no gene match: 5. Germline V gene sequence: CDR1 SNHLY, CDR2 FYNNEI. The CDR3 nucleotides are TGTGCCAGCATGAGGGGACAGGGGCCCGGGGAGCTGTTTTTT. As protein: CASMRGQGPGELFF. Supplemented by reference TRBV2 and TRBJ2-2, the full variable domain reads EPEVTQTPSHQVTQMGQEVILRCVPISNHLYFYWYRQILGQKVEFLVSFYNNEISEKSEIFDDQFSVERPDGSNFTLKIRSTKLEDSAMYFCASMRGQGPGELFFGEGSRLTVL.

This chain links TRBV28 with TRBJ2-7; the D is unclear. This CDR3 spans 12 amino acids. Deletions cut 2 bases from V and 3 bases from J, with 5 bases between. The germline gives CDR1 MDHEN, CDR2 SYDVKM. The CDR3 loop reads CASSLHGYEQYF. The CDR3 DNA sequence: TGTGCCAGCAGTTTACACGGCTACGAGCAGTACTTC.

This chain uses TRBV9 with TRBJ2-1; D is possibly TRBD1 (6 bases). Trimming took off 0 bases at V and 4 bases at J, with 8 bases between the two ends. The CDR3 is made up of 14 amino acids. In germline, CDR1 is SGDLS, CDR2 YYNGEE. The CDR3 nucleotides read TGTGCCAGCAGCGTAGAACAGGGATACAATGAGCAGTTCTTC. It is translated as CASSVEQGYNEQFF. Looking up the rest from reference TRBV9 and TRBJ2-1 gives the full variable domain: DSGVTQTPKHLITATGQRVTLRCSPRSGDLSVYWYQQSLDQGLQFLIQYYNGEERAKGNILERFSAQQFPDLHSELNLSSLELGDSALYFCASSVEQGYNEQFFGPGTRLTVL.